The T cell receptor (beta chain) described here comes from a study of T-cell memory formation after mild COVID-19 (dated by TCRdb to the early 2020s). Background on the whole study: TCR sequence clusters from the two donors were largely donor specific. T-cell clones expanding and contracting after mild COVID-19 in two donors were tracked by longitudinal TCRalpha and TCRbeta repertoire sequencing. The cohort comprised two young, previously healthy adult volunteers, one female and one male.

What the study reported, not specific to this receptor: The study included only a couple of mild cases, and larger cohorts that include severe cases with pre-infection samples were judged to be necessary. Clones that contracted from day 15 to 85 showed balanced CD4/CD8 phenotypes, whereas a second wave of clones that expanded from day 15 to 37 leaned towards CD4+. Contracting CD4+ clones appeared mostly in the CM and EM memory subsets, whereas CD8+ clones were enriched in EMRA. SARS-CoV-2 specificity of the second-wave clones peaking on day 37 was not confirmed. The detection of some responding clones in pre-infection memory suggests that pre-existing cross-reactive memory T cells joined the SARS-CoV-2 response.

Sequencing instrument: Illumina NovaSeq 6000. cDNA libraries for TCRalpha and TCRbeta were prepared by 5'RACE using constant-segment primers, with sample barcodes and unique molecular identifiers added. RNA was extracted from every sample with Trizol reagent. Library amplification was performed in two PCR steps, and a second sample barcode and Illumina TruSeq adapters were introduced in the second step. Sequencing of the libraries was done on an Illumina NovaSeq, producing 2 x 150 bp paired-end reads. Processing in the source paper ran as follows. The reads were demultiplexed and collapsed into UMI-guided consensus sequences using migec v1.2.7. Using mixcr v2.1.11, UMI consensuses were aligned to TRA and TRB V and J templates and then assembled into clonotypes. Clonotypes were classified as expanded or contracted when called significant by both edgeR and NoisET, with noise models trained on biological replicates. edgeR calls used a false discovery rate-adjusted p below 0.01 and a log2 fold-change threshold of 1. As an exploratory analysis of dynamics, max-normalized trajectories of the 1000 most abundant clonotypes were examined with PCA combined with hierarchical clustering. Separately sequenced CD4+ and CD8+ repertoires were used to assign a CD4 or CD8 phenotype to each responding clone. TCRdb reprocessed the public reads (quality trimming at Q25 with fastp, clone calling with MiXCR) and kept in-frame beta chains. Rows with one shared CDR3 protein collapse into an entry with the most common genes and DNA. The V and J calls, along with clone size, are taken from TCRdb and not from the paper's own processing. The sample has about 260,000 distinct CDR3 sequences on record, around 8% of them singletons. The ten largest account for under 25% of the sample.

Ficoll-Paque density gradient centrifugation was used to isolate PBMCs. From its cysteine to its phenylalanine, the CDR3 spans 15 amino acids. Of all the DNA, just the CDR3 is kept, 45 bases in frame from base 1. Between the V and J ends, shortened by 2 bases and 7 bases respectively, the junction contains 16 bases. The germline V gene (reference sequence) yields SGHKS for CDR1 and YYEKEE for CDR2. Concerning this clonotype: This receptor's antigen is unknown. No base quality values were provided; no much bigger clone lies one nucleotide off.

The sequenced sample was PBMCs or a T cell subset sorted from them (not recorded which). The TCR originated in a young man who had mild COVID-19 (a few samples of this study predate the infection). The sample titles of this study are shuffled in the database, so cell type and time point are left out; the donor was told from shared clones. The rearranged chain carries TRBV5-5 and TRBJ2-1; too little of a D gene remains to name it. The nucleotides are TGTGCCAGCAGCTTTGGCGGCGATTCGAGGAATGAGCAGTTCTTC. This gives the protein CASSFGGDSRNEQFF.